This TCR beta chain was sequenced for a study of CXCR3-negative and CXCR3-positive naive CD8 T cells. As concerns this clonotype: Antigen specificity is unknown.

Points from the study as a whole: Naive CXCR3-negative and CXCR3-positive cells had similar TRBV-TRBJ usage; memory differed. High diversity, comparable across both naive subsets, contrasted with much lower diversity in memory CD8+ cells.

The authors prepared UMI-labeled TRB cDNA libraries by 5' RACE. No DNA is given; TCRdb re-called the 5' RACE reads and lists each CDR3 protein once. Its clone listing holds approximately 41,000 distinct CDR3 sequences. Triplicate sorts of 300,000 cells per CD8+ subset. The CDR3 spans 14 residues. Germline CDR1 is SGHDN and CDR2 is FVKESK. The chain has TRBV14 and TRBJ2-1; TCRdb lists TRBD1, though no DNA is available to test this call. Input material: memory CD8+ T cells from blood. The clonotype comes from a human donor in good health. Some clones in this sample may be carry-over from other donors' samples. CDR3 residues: CASSQDWGRNEQFF.